This is a list of T cell receptor beta chains from one sample in a study of breast tumors, draining lymph nodes, adjacent tissues. A single record per CDR3 protein comes from TCRdb applying MiXCR to the multiplex PCR reads. The table shows tens of thousands of distinct CDR3 sequences, with roughly 40% occurring only once. Sequencing was done on a sample of breast tumor tissue. The receptors here all came from a female donor with breast cancer. Some clones in this sample may be carry-over from other donors' samples. Each CDR3 is given with its conserved first and last residue. The D gene is left open where the match is weak. The size entry is marked missing in some rows and otherwise reads once, few, many or a size class.

cdr3_length	clone_size	v_call	j_call	d_call	cdr3_aa	cdr3_nt
12	-	TRBV10-3	TRBJ1-5	-	CAISGTNQPQHF	TGCGCCATCAGTGGGACAAATCAGCCCCAGCATTTT
15	-	TRBV20-1	TRBJ2-3	TRBD2	CSALAGGTGGDTQYF	TGCAGTGCGCTAGCGGGAGGCACCGGGGGGGATACGCAGTATTTT
16	many	TRBV6-2/TRBV6-3	TRBJ2-5	-	CASSTRIHRITETQYF	TGTGCCAGCAGTACCCGAATTCACCGTATCACGGAGACCCAGTACTTC
14	-	TRBV20-1	TRBJ1-2	-	CSARDRVPNYGYTF	TGCAGTGCTAGAGATCGGGTACCTAACTATGGCTACACCTTC
15	-	TRBV20-1	TRBJ1-2	-	CSARDSRQPGYGYTF	TGCAGTGCTAGAGATAGTCGACAGCCGGGCTATGGCTACACCTTC
13	few	TRBV6-2/TRBV6-3	TRBJ1-2	-	CASHPGVYYGYTF	TGTGCCAGCCATCCCGGGGTCTACTATGGCTACACCTTC
12	-	TRBV20-1	TRBJ2-3	-	CSARPAGDTQYF	TGCAGTGCTAGACCGGCGGGGGATACGCAGTATTTT
16	many	TRBV7-9	TRBJ2-5	-	CASSPGVTMGEETQYF	TGTGCCAGCAGCCCCGGGGTGACGATGGGAGAAGAGACCCAGTACTTC
13	many	TRBV3-1	TRBJ2-1	-	CASSQGSQGSQFF	TGTGCCAGCAGCCAAGGTTCCCAGGGCTCTCAGTTCTTC
13	-	TRBV20-1	TRBJ1-2	-	CSARDPRGWGYTF	TGCAGTGCTAGAGATCCAAGGGGTTGGGGCTACACCTTC
20	many	TRBV20-1	TRBJ2-2	TRBD2	CSARKAKTSGLQSFSGELFF	TGCAGTGCTCGAAAAGCTAAGACTAGCGGGCTTCAGAGTTTCTCCGGGGAGCTGTTTTTT
13	-	TRBV20-1	TRBJ2-3	-	CSASWRKADTQYF	TGCAGTGCTAGTTGGCGTAAGGCAGATACGCAGTATTTT
13	-	TRBV5-6	TRBJ1-5	-	CASSFRPTQPQHF	TGTGCCAGCAGCTTCCGCCCCACCCAGCCCCAGCATTTT
16	many	TRBV4-2	TRBJ1-4	TRBD1	CASSQGTDRVNEKLFF	TGTGCCAGCAGCCAAGGGACGGACAGGGTTAATGAAAAACTGTTTTTT
16	many	TRBV2	TRBJ2-6	-	CASKPHGSSGANVLTF	TGTGCCAGCAAGCCCCACGGAAGCTCTGGGGCCAACGTCCTGACTTTC
14	many	TRBV6-1	TRBJ2-3	-	CASRPPTGTDTQYF	TGTGCCAGCAGGCCTCCGACGGGCACAGATACGCAGTATTTT
14	many	TRBV7-9	TRBJ2-1	-	CASSLVRSYNEQFF	TGTGCCAGCAGCTTAGTTAGATCCTACAATGAGCAGTTCTTC
17	-	TRBV15	TRBJ2-1	TRBD1	CATSKIIGQGRENEQFF	TGTGCCACCAGCAAGATCATAGGACAGGGGAGGGAGAATGAGCAGTTCTTC
17	many	TRBV11-3	TRBJ2-5	TRBD1	CASKSRPPGTGEETQYF	TGTGCCAGCAAATCCCGACCCCCCGGGACAGGGGAAGAGACCCAGTACTTC
16	many	TRBV4-1	TRBJ2-5	-	CASSQEGGTGWETQYF	TGCGCCAGCAGCCAAGAGGGTGGGACCGGGTGGGAGACCCAGTACTTC
21	-	TRBV19	TRBJ1-2	-	CAGGGSPTMSSSSGQGHGYTF	-
21	-	TRBV7-9	TRBJ2-7	-	CASSFYICSARQGTKSFKQYF	-
13	-	TRBV7-2	TRBJ2-7	TRBD2	CASSAGGGYEQYF	TGTGCCAGCAGCGCAGGCGGGGGCTACGAGCAGTACTTC
14	many	TRBV9	TRBJ2-5	-	CASSPGLGTETQSF	TGTGCCAGCAGCCCAGGACTGGGAACAGAGACCCAGTCCTTC
13	-	TRBV7-9	TRBJ2-5	-	CASSVSGTETQYF	TGTGCCAGCAGCGTCTCCGGGACCGAGACCCAGTACTTC
15	many	TRBV11-1	TRBJ2-2	-	CASSPAVGTTGELFF	TGTGCCAGCAGTCCTGCGGTAGGGACCACCGGGGAGCTGTTTTTT
14	many	TRBV5-8	TRBJ2-2	TRBD2	CASSYGGRTGELFF	TGTGCCAGCAGCTACGGCGGGAGGACCGGGGAGCTGTTTTTT
15	many	TRBV4-2	TRBJ2-7	TRBD2	CASSQGSSGRTEQYF	TGTGCCAGCAGCCAAGGGAGTAGCGGGAGAACCGAGCAGTACTTC